Sequencing of this TCR beta chain was carried out in a study of cytomegalovirus exposure and HLA in healthy donors. On the study more broadly: According to later analysis, the same platform produced the 120 or so validation and several hundred first-cohort repertoires.

Separate from the approximately 670-subject first cohort was the roughly 130-subject validation cohort, to which the donors belonged. Assay: immunoSEQ multiplex PCR; the TCRdb copy retains only in-frame clones and omits some. The sample holds over 110,000 clones, around 87% seen once. CDR3 length: 14 amino acids. Germline V gene lookup returns CDR1 SGHDT and CDR2 YYEEEE. With V trimmed by 2 bases and J by 0 bases, 2 bases remained unmatched. Findings and limits, study-wide: According to a subsequent analysis, TCR clusters from the first cohort were inclined to appear together in the 120 validation repertoires. Confirmation in vitro established that a few CMV-associated chains were specific for CMV antigens.

Note on this clone: Its antigen remains unknown.

The genes are TRBV5-6 and TRBJ2-7; 7 nucleotides align to TRBD2. The receptor comes from a man aged 18 to 29 in good health and CMV-seropositive. The sample consisted of PBMCs. CDR3 protein: CASSLGLGSYEQYF. The CDR3 DNA follows: TGTGCCAGCAGCTTAGGACTAGGCTCCTACGAGCAGTACTTC.